This T cell receptor beta chain was found in a study of T cells in Graves' hyperthyroidism and ophthalmopathy. Across the study: Prior to any treatment, at the point of initial diagnosis, peripheral blood was collected.

Notes on the study in general: Most clonotypes expanded in thyroid above 0.001 were likewise present in blood. Classification by a 13 V-J model distinguished ophthalmopathy from stable hyperthyroidism.

With 7 bases clipped from V and 5 bases from J, the junction kept 13 bases outside the gene matches. The germline V gene has CDR1 DFQATT and CDR2 SNEGSKA (reference sequence). The CDR3 runs to 15 residues. At least ten counts were recorded for this clonotype. The antigen is undetermined. Reasons for excluding patients were uncontrolled infection, other autoimmune disease, pregnancy or lactation. Amplification targeted TCR beta CDR3 regions from RNA transcripts. The HTBI primer set served for first-round RT-PCR of the TCR CDR3. TCRdb fed the multiplex PCR reads into MiXCR, producing one record per CDR3 protein. Of a few hundred thousand distinct CDR3 sequences in the sample, 20% to 25% are singletons; the top ten hold more than 60%.

The TCR originated in a man aged 50 to 59 with Graves' hyperthyroidism. The sequencing sample was made of blood. The chain joins TRBV20-1 to TRBJ2-3; TRBD2 aligns across 9 bases. CDR3 sequence: CSGEGSSGALDTQYF. As DNA, the CDR3 is TGCAGTGGAGAAGGGTCTAGCGGGGCGCTAGATACGCAGTATTTT.